Below are 31 T cell receptor beta chains sequenced from a single sample in a study of neoadjuvant anti-PD-1 for oral cavity cancer. Sequencing was performed with immunoSEQ multiplex PCR; in TCRdb, only in-frame clones are kept and a portion is missing. The repertoire holds over 15,000 clones, with about two thirds as singletons. Sequencing was performed on PBMCs, taken before nivolumab (anti-PD-1) treatment. The receptors were gathered from a person aged 35-80 years with oral cavity squamous cell carcinoma.

The J gene is TRBJ2-7, the V gene TRBV7-3; weak D call: TRBD2 (6 bases). The CDR3 runs 15 residues. The germline V gene has CDR1 SGHTA and CDR2 FQGTGA. V was clipped by 1 base and J by 3 bases, with 13 bases between them. CDR3 coding DNA: TGTGCCAGCAGCTTAATGGCGGGATCGGGCTACGAGCAGTACTTC. Encoded protein: CASSLMAGSGYEQYF.

In its sample, this clone was seen a few times. The V call is TRBV5-4, the J call TRBJ2-5; a possible D gene is TRBD1 (7 bases). This CDR3 is built from 15 residues. V was cut by 1 base and J by 5 bases, with 15 bases left in between. Looked up from germline, CDR1 is SGHNT and CDR2 is YYREEE (reference sequence). Written as DNA, the CDR3 is TGTGCCAGCAGCTTGACTAGCAGGGGGACGGAGACCCAGTACTTC. Translation: CASSLTSRGTETQYF.

This clone has just a few counts. The chain recombines TRBV11-2 with TRBJ2-1; D is possibly TRBD1 (5 bases). CDR1 and CDR2 (germline): SGHAT, FQNNGV. V lost 6 bases and J lost 7, with 16 bases in between. This CDR3 spans 14 amino acids. CDR3 DNA sequence: TGTGCCAGCAGGGGGCAGGAGAGTGGGAATGAGCAGTTCTTC. Its protein product is CASRGQESGNEQFF. Variable domain in full (rest from reference TRBV11-2 and TRBJ2-1): EAGVAQSPRYKIIEKRQSVAFWCNPISGHATLYWYQQILGQGPKLLIQFQNNGVVDDSQLPKDRFSAERLKGVDSTLKIQPAKLEDSAVYLCASRGQESGNEQFFGPGTRLTVL.

The chain recombines TRBV4-2 with TRBJ2-1, with unresolved D. Germline V CDR1 and CDR2: LGHNA, YNFKEQ. The CDR3 loop spans 13 amino acids. V lost 1 base, J lost 4 bases, and 5 bases lay in between. Here the CDR3 reads CASSQGAYNEQFF. CDR3 DNA sequence: TGTGCCAGCAGCCAAGGCGCTTACAATGAGCAGTTCTTC.

This clone occurred a few times. J is TRBJ1-2 and V is TRBV6-1; 9 positions agree with TRBD1. CDR3 length equals 14 residues. V lost 9 bases and J lost 2; bases outside the gene matches: 7. Germline V gene data show CDR1 as MNHNS and CDR2 as SASEGT. This CDR3 is CASITGGRNYGYTF. CDR3 nucleotides: TGTGCCAGTATAACAGGGGGCCGCAACTATGGCTACACCTTC.

This chain links TRBV19 with TRBJ2-7; 12 nucleotides line up with TRBD2. CDR1 is LNHDA and CDR2 is SQIVND in the germline V gene (reference sequence). This CDR3 is 16 amino acids long. V lost 2 bases, J lost 5 bases, and 7 bases stayed unmatched. The DNA of the CDR3 is TGTGCCAGTAGTATACTAGCGGGAGGGCCTGAAGACGAGCAGTACTTC. Translating it yields CASSILAGGPEDEQYF.

The V and J genes are TRBV5-5 and TRBJ1-4, with a weak D call TRBD1 (5 bases). The CDR3 extends over 15 amino acids. Trimming left V 4 bases short and J 7 bases short, with 17 bases between. Germline V gene sequence: CDR1 SGHKS, CDR2 YYEKEE (reference sequence). The CDR3: CASSISAGLGEKLFF. CDR3 sequence (DNA): TGTGCCAGCAGCATCTCAGCGGGACTGGGTGAAAAACTGTTTTTT.

V usage is TRBV10-2 and J usage is TRBJ2-7, with D tentatively TRBD1 (6 bases). CDR3 size: 14 residues. The germline V and J ends were trimmed by 4 bases and 3 bases, with 13 bases remaining between them. Germline V CDR1 and CDR2: WSHSY, SAAADI. CDR3: CASSASLDSYEQYF. The CDR3 coding sequence is TGCGCCAGCAGTGCCAGTTTGGACAGCTACGAGCAGTACTTC.

This chain connects TRBV28 to TRBJ2-1, with D hard to call. The germline V gene encodes CDR1 MDHEN and CDR2 SYDVKM. The CDR3 covers 14 residues. V lost 1 base and J 0 bases, leaving 4 bases between the germline ends. The CDR3 bases are TGTGCCAGCAGTTTATTGAGCTCCTACAATGAGCAGTTCTTC. Its protein is CASSLLSSYNEQFF.

By share of the sample, this clone is medium-sized. The rearrangement links TRBV25-1 to TRBJ1-1; D possibly corresponds to TRBD1 (5 bases). The CDR3 contains 13 residues. Germline CDR1 MGHDK, CDR2 SYGVNS. With 5 bases removed from V and 10 bases from J, the gap between germline ends came to 17 bases. The CDR3 bases are TGTGCCAGCAGTCGGGGCGGCGGTATGGCAGCTTTCTTT. This sequence encodes CASSRGGGMAAFF. The entire variable domain, with the rest obtained from reference TRBV25-1 and TRBJ1-1, is as follows: EADIYQTPRYLVIGTGKKITLECSQTMGHDKMYWYQQDPGMELHLIHYSYGVNSTEKGDLSSESTVSRIRTEHFPLTLESARPSHTSQYLCASSRGGGMAAFFGQGTRLTVV.

The chain has TRBV2 and TRBJ2-6, with 10 bases lining up with TRBD2. The CDR3 consists of 17 residues. Trimming cost V 4 bases and J 0 bases; bases outside gene matches: 3. CDR1 and CDR2 from the germline V gene are SNHLY and FYNNEI. The CDR3 DNA reads TGTGCCAGCAGTGTACAGCGGGGGGGCTCTGGGGCCAACGTCCTGACTTTC. It translates to CASSVQRGGSGANVLTF.

The chain uses TRBV9 and TRBJ2-1, with 14 bases lining up with TRBD2. The CDR3 has 18 amino acids. Trimming cost V 4 bases and J 0 bases; bases outside gene matches: 6. Germline V gene data show CDR1 as SGDLS and CDR2 as YYNGEE. This CDR3 is CASSLGLAGAGSYNEQFF. CDR3 nucleotides: TGTGCCAGCAGCTTGGGACTAGCGGGGGCCGGCTCCTACAATGAGCAGTTCTTC.

The chain recombines TRBV7-9 with TRBJ2-7; unclear D gene. The CDR3 totals 14 residues. Trimming removed 5 bases from V and 2 bases from J, with 13 bases in between. CDR1 and CDR2 from the germline V gene are SEHNR and FQNEAQ (reference sequence). The CDR3 here is CASSMQAGAYEQYF. The DNA for the CDR3 is TGTGCCAGCAGCATGCAGGCCGGTGCCTACGAGCAGTACTTC.

This sequence joins TRBV28 and TRBJ2-1, with 7 bases aligning to TRBD2. V lost 8 bases to trimming and J lost 5 bases; unmatched junction nucleotides: 12. The CDR3 is 15 amino acids. Germline CDR1 and CDR2: MDHEN and SYDVKM. The CDR3 reads CASRRGGSGDNEQFF. DNA for the CDR3: TGTGCCAGCCGCCGGGGCGGGAGTGGCGACAATGAGCAGTTCTTC.

The gene calls are TRBV6-1 and TRBJ1-2; possible D gene TRBD1, 5 bases. The CDR3 has 13 amino acids. V lost 1 base and J lost 4, with 7 bases in between. Germline V CDR1 and CDR2: MNHNS, SASEGT. DNA for the CDR3: TGTGCCAGCAGTGAAGTACAGGCCTATGGCTACACCTTC. Translation gives CASSEVQAYGYTF.

The chain is built from TRBV14 and TRBJ1-1; D is ambiguous. V lost 2 bases and J lost 3, with 10 bases in between. The germline V gene has CDR1 SGHDN and CDR2 FVKESK. This CDR3 spans 14 amino acids. This CDR3 is CASSQFVGDTEAFF. The CDR3 DNA reads as TGTGCCAGCAGCCAATTTGTGGGAGACACTGAAGCTTTCTTT.

This rearrangement joins TRBV4-2 to TRBJ2-2; 8 nucleotides line up with TRBD2. The CDR3 is 18 amino acids. The ends lost 1 base at V and 3 bases at J; junction bases unmatched: 10. Germline CDR1 LGHNA, CDR2 YNFKEQ. The CDR3 reads CASSQARGVTKDTGELFF. The CDR3, as DNA: TGTGCCAGCAGCCAAGCGCGGGGGGTGACTAAGGACACCGGGGAGCTGTTTTTT.

The V call is TRBV21-1, the J call TRBJ1-2; the table's D call, TRBD1, has no DNA check behind it. TRBV21-1 is classified as a pseudogene. This CDR3 is 13 amino acids long. CDR3: CASRDQGGNGYTF. CDR3 sequence (DNA): TGTGCCAGCAGGGATCAGGGGGGAAATGGCTACACCTTC.

V is TRBV28 and J is TRBJ1-2, with 7 bases matching TRBD1. CDR1 is MDHEN, CDR2 SYDVKM, per germline. Germline trimming cut 2 bases from V and 4 bases from J; bases unmatched to any gene: 10. This CDR3 comprises 16 residues. The CDR3 region is CASSLETGRPPYGYTF. CDR3 in DNA: TGTGCCAGCAGTTTAGAGACAGGGCGCCCCCCCTATGGCTACACCTTC.

The chain is built from TRBV10-1 and TRBJ1-1, with 9 bases identical to TRBD1. Germline CDR1 reads WNHNN; CDR2 reads SYGVQD (reference sequence). The J segment lost 6 bases and the V segment lost 5 bases, leaving 4 bases of the junction unmatched. The CDR3 is 13 amino acids. CDR3: CASSPDRGAEAFF. In nucleotides, the CDR3 is TGCGCCAGCAGTCCGGACAGGGGCGCTGAAGCTTTCTTT.

The chain links TRBV7-9 to TRBJ2-5; D gene ambiguous. This CDR3 contains 14 residues. Per germline, CDR1 SEHNR and CDR2 FQNEAQ (reference sequence). V was cut by 1 base and J by 6 bases, with 12 bases left in between. CDR3 nucleotide sequence: TGTGCCAGCAGCTTAGATGCCTCACGTCAGACCCAGTACTTC. Its translation: CASSLDASRQTQYF.

In its sample, this clone was seen a few times. The genes are TRBV2 and TRBJ1-1; maybe TRBD1 (6 bases). Germline-derived CDR1 and CDR2 are SNHLY and FYNNEI. This CDR3 contains 11 residues. The ends were cut back, 6 bases at V and 11 bases at J, with 13 bases in the middle. CDR3 coding DNA: TGTGCCAGCAGGAACAGGGTGGAGGCTTTCTTT. Its protein is CASRNRVEAFF.

This clone has only a few counts. This sequence joins TRBV9 and TRBJ2-5; TRBD2 might be the D (6 bases). Germline values: CDR1 SGDLS, CDR2 YYNGEE. Trimming pared 0 bases from V and 2 bases from J, leaving 11 bases between. This CDR3 contains 15 residues. The CDR3 loop reads CASSVEPAGQETQYF. The CDR3 DNA is TGTGCCAGCAGCGTAGAGCCCGCGGGACAAGAGACCCAGTACTTC.

This sequence joins TRBV6-1 and TRBJ1-2; perhaps TRBD1 as D (5 bases). CDR3 length equals 13 residues. V lost 4 bases and J 4 bases, leaving 10 bases between the germline ends. Germline-derived CDR1 and CDR2 are MNHNS and SASEGT. The CDR3 spells CASSGGIGYGYTF. CDR3 coding DNA: TGTGCCAGCAGTGGGGGGATAGGCTATGGCTACACCTTC.

In this sample, this clone turned up a few times. The CDR3 region is CASTPGSQPSTGELFF. CDR3 sequence (DNA): TGTGCCAGCACCCCGGGATCCCAGCCAAGCACCGGGGAGCTGTTTTTT. V gene TRBV18 combines with J gene TRBJ2-2; D might be TRBD2 (5 bases). Germline CDR1 is KGHSH and CDR2 is LQKENI. The CDR3 is made up of 16 amino acids. Between the trimmed V and J ends, which lost 8 bases and 4 bases, there was a span of 20 bases.

The chain has TRBV5-1 and TRBJ2-1; D gene uncertain. V was cut by 0 bases and J by 0 bases, with 7 bases left in between. CDR1 is SGHRS, CDR2 YFSETQ, per germline. The CDR3 loop spans 15 amino acids. The DNA for the CDR3 is TGCGCCAGCAGCTTGGATCCCGGCTCCTACAATGAGCAGTTCTTC. Amino acids: CASSLDPGSYNEQFF.

This rearrangement joins TRBV30 to TRBJ1-5, with D hard to call. The CDR3 runs to 13 residues. CDR1 and CDR2 (germline): GTSNPN, SVGIG (reference sequence). The V gene lost 2 bases and the J gene lost 5 bases, with 10 bases spanning the gap. CDR3 DNA sequence: TGTGCCTGGAGTACGAGGGAATATCAGCCCCAGCATTTT. This sequence encodes CAWSTREYQPQHF. Full variable domain (missing parts from reference TRBV30 and TRBJ1-5): SQTIHQWPATLVQPVGSPLSLECTVEGTSNPNLYWYRQAAGRGLQLLFYSVGIGQISSEVPQNLSASRPQDRQFILSSKKLLLSDSGFYLCAWSTREYQPQHFGDGTRLSIL.

The chain joins TRBV5-4 to TRBJ1-3; D unresolved. The CDR3 totals 16 residues. The V gene's germline CDR1 is SGHNT and CDR2 YYREEE (reference sequence). Between the trimmed V and J ends, which lost 6 bases and 0 bases, there was a span of 16 bases. The CDR3 loop is CASTTIGGRSGNTIYF. DNA for the CDR3: TGTGCCAGCACCACGATTGGTGGCCGCTCTGGAAACACCATATATTTT.

This clone was picked up a small number of times. The chain uses TRBV7-8 and TRBJ1-1; TRBD1 is a possible D gene (5 bases). V lost 3 bases and J 8 bases, leaving 10 bases between the germline ends. The CDR3 runs to 12 residues. Germline assignment: CDR1 SGHVS and CDR2 FQNEAQ. The CDR3 loop reads CASSFTRDEAFF. The CDR3 DNA reads TGTGCCAGCAGCTTTACAAGGGACGAAGCTTTCTTT.

This chain uses TRBV5-6 with TRBJ1-5; no definite D call. CDR1 is SGHDT and CDR2 is YYEEEE in the germline V gene. The ends were cut back, 0 bases at V and 3 bases at J, with 7 bases in the middle. The CDR3 totals 14 residues. CDR3 in DNA: TGTGCCAGCAGCTTGGGACAATCCAATCAGCCCCAGCATTTT. Translation gives CASSLGQSNQPQHF.

This clone has more than one count but fewer than ten. The gene calls are TRBV30 and TRBJ1-2; D uncertain. In germline, CDR1 is GTSNPN, CDR2 SVGIG (reference sequence). The CDR3 covers 14 residues. Between the trimmed V and J ends, which lost 3 bases and 2 bases, there was a span of 13 bases. CDR3 DNA: TGTGCCTGGAGAATTCTGCTCGGAAACTATGGCTACACCTTC. This translates into CAWRILLGNYGYTF.